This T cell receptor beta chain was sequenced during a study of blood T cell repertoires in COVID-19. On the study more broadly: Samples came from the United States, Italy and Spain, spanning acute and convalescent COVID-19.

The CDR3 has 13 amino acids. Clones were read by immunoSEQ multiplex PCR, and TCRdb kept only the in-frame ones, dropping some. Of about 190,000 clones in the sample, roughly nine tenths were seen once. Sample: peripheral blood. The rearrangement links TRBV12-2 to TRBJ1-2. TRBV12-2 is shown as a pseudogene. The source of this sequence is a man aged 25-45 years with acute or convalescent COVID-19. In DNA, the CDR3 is TGTGCAAGTCGCTTAGCGGGAGGCGGGGGCTACACCTTC. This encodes CASRLAGGGGYTF.